The next 26 T cell receptor beta chains were all read from a single sample in a study of T-cell memory formation after mild COVID-19. TCRdb called the 5' RACE reads again in MiXCR, with one record for every CDR3 protein. Of approximately 500,000 distinct CDR3 sequences detected, 20% to 25% appear once; the ten largest clones hold around 13%. Sequencing was performed on PBMCs or a T cell subset sorted from them (not recorded which). These receptors were collected from an adult woman who had mild COVID-19 (a few samples of this study predate the infection). Cell type and time point are not known.

This clonotype appeared a few times. V and J are TRBV19 and TRBJ2-7; 7 bases are shared with TRBD1. The CDR3 is 13 residues long. The ends lost 8 bases at V and 0 bases at J; junction bases unmatched: 4. In germline, CDR1 is LNHDA, CDR2 SQIVND (reference sequence). CDR3 sequence: CASGQAYSYEQYF. The DNA of the CDR3 is TGTGCCAGTGGACAGGCTTACTCCTACGAGCAGTACTTC.

The gene calls are TRBV6-2 or TRBV6-3 and TRBJ2-7; no clear D gene. Trimming left V 0 bases short and J 3 bases short, with 6 bases between. The length of the CDR3 is 13 residues. Germline V CDR1 and CDR2: MNHEY, SVGEGT. The CDR3 coding sequence is TGTGCCAGCAGTTACTCGACGTACTACGAGCAGTACTTC. Translated, it gives CASSYSTYYEQYF.

The chain couples TRBV7-2 to TRBJ2-7; 11 nucleotides line up with TRBD2. The CDR3 runs to 15 residues. The germline V gene has CDR1 SGHTA and CDR2 FQGNSA. V was clipped by 1 base and J by 2 bases; unmatched bases: 1. The CDR3 here is CASSLELAGAYEQYF. The CDR3 nucleotides read TGTGCCAGCAGCTTAGAACTAGCGGGGGCCTACGAGCAGTACTTC.

This clonotype was counted at least ten times. This chain uses TRBV5-6 with TRBJ2-1; D is unresolved. The CDR3 has 12 residues. Per the germline V gene, CDR1 is SGHDT and CDR2 is YYEEEE. Between the trimmed V and J ends, which lost 3 bases and 4 bases, there was a span of 5 bases. This CDR3 is CASSSRYNEQFF. The CDR3, as DNA: TGTGCCAGCAGCTCCAGGTACAATGAGCAGTTCTTC.

The chain joins TRBV5-6 to TRBJ2-5; TRBD1 might be the D (5 bases). The CDR3 length is 13 residues. CDR1 and CDR2 (germline): SGHDT, YYEEEE. Between the trimmed V and J ends, which lost 1 base and 3 bases, there was a span of 7 bases. CDR3 DNA sequence: TGTGCCAGCAGCTTGCAACAGGAAGAGACCCAGTACTTC. Translated: CASSLQQEETQYF.

The chain recombines TRBV12-5 with TRBJ1-1, with TRBD1 matching 8 bases. CDR1 is LGHNT and CDR2 is FRNRAP in the germline V gene. This CDR3 has 16 amino acids. Trimming took 6 bases from V and 4 from J; bases not matched to a gene: 13. The CDR3 loop is CASGRGTGPGSTEAFF. The CDR3 DNA follows: TGTGCTAGTGGACGCGGGACAGGCCCCGGTAGCACTGAAGCTTTCTTT.

The chain is built from TRBV7-7 and TRBJ2-1; D is perhaps TRBD1 (6 bases). Deletions cut 5 bases from V and 10 bases from J, with 12 bases between. The CDR3 contains 12 residues. Germline V CDR1 and CDR2: SSHAT, FNYEAQ (reference sequence). The CDR3 region has the DNA TGTGCCAGCAGCAGCATGACAGGCGAGCAGTTCTTC. It specifies CASSSMTGEQFF.

The chain employs TRBV7-2 and TRBJ1-2, with a possible D match to TRBD1 (5 bases). V gave up 1 base and J gave up 10 bases, with 25 bases separating them. Germline V lookup: CDR1 SGHTA, CDR2 FQGNSA. This CDR3 has 17 residues. The CDR3 protein is CASSLGGGGGAIEVYTF. In DNA, the CDR3 is TGTGCCAGCAGCTTAGGGGGTGGTGGAGGGGCTATTGAGGTCTACACCTTC.

This chain uses TRBV29-1 with TRBJ2-1, with 13 bases aligning to TRBD2. The CDR3 covers 10 residues. The V gene's germline CDR1 is SQVTM and CDR2 ANQGSEA. V lost 6 bases and J lost 14; bases outside the gene matches: 1. CDR3 in amino acids: CSVGTSGEFF. The CDR3 region has the DNA TGCAGCGTCGGGACTAGCGGGGAGTTCTTC.

This clonotype was picked up a small number of times. This chain links TRBV7-3 with TRBJ2-3; D uncertain. The CDR3 runs to 13 residues. Between the trimmed V and J ends, which lost 4 bases and 1 base, there was a span of 6 bases. Germline V gives CDR1 SGHTA, CDR2 FQGTGA. The CDR3 here is CASSSTGTDTQYF. The CDR3 DNA is TGTGCCAGCAGCTCGACTGGCACAGATACGCAGTATTTT.

This clonotype has just a few counts. The chain recombines TRBV19 with TRBJ1-5; D uncertain. V dropped 6 bases and J dropped 9 bases, with 6 bases sitting between them. This CDR3 has 10 amino acids. Germline lookup yields CDR1 LNHDA and CDR2 SQIVND (reference sequence). CDR3 sequence: CASSETPQHF. CDR3 nucleotides: TGTGCCAGTAGCGAAACGCCCCAGCATTTT.

V and J are TRBV29-1 and TRBJ1-2, with D perhaps TRBD1 (5 bases). Trimming shortened V by 3 bases and J by 6 bases, and 20 bases separated the two germline ends. The CDR3 length is 15 residues. Germline V gene sequence: CDR1 SQVTM, CDR2 ANQGSEA. CDR3 in amino acids: CSVDLLRQGSHGYTF. The CDR3 nucleotides are TGCAGCGTTGATCTTCTAAGGCAGGGATCGCATGGCTACACCTTC. Supplemented by reference TRBV29-1 and TRBJ1-2, the full variable domain reads SAVISQKPSRDICQRGTSLTIQCQVDSQVTMMFWYRQQPGQSLTLIATANQGSEATYESGFVIDKFPISRPNLTFSTLTVSNMSPEDSSIYLCSVDLLRQGSHGYTFGSGTRLTVV.

This clonotype occurred a few times. The J gene is TRBJ2-1, the V gene TRBV27, with D perhaps given as TRBD1 or TRBD2 (5 bases each). This CDR3 contains 15 residues. The V end lost 5 bases, the J end lost 8 bases, and 19 bases lay between the germline ends. Germline V CDR1 and CDR2: MNHEY, SMNVEV (reference sequence). CDR3 amino acids: CASSKGTSEVHEQFF. Here the CDR3 DNA reads TGTGCCAGCAGTAAAGGGACGTCTGAGGTCCATGAGCAGTTCTTC.

This clonotype occurred a few times. V and J are TRBV14 and TRBJ1-1; no reliable D call. Trimming removed 1 base from V and 3 bases from J, with 9 bases in between. The CDR3 covers 14 residues. Germline V lookup: CDR1 SGHDN, CDR2 FVKESK. The CDR3 spells CASSQARPDTEAFF. In nucleotides, the CDR3 is TGTGCCAGCAGCCAAGCCAGGCCGGACACTGAAGCTTTCTTT.

The chain joins TRBV4-3 to TRBJ1-1; a weak D match, TRBD1 (5 bases). The germline gives CDR1 LGHNA, CDR2 YSLEER. V was trimmed by 0 bases and J by 2 bases, leaving 13 bases between them. This CDR3 is built from 16 residues. DNA of the CDR3: TGCGCCAGCAGCCAAGATCAGGGACTTCTAAACACTGAAGCTTTCTTT. Translating it yields CASSQDQGLLNTEAFF.

This chain links TRBV20-1 with TRBJ2-7; TRBD2 is a possible D gene (6 bases). The CDR3 runs 11 residues. In germline, CDR1 is DFQATT, CDR2 SNEGSKA (reference sequence). Trimming pared 3 bases from V and 13 bases from J, leaving 16 bases between. CDR3 loop: CSAREGGMYYF. The CDR3 DNA follows: TGCAGTGCTAGGGAGGGCGGGATGTACTACTTC.

The rearrangement uses TRBV12-3 or TRBV12-4 and TRBJ2-5; 14 nucleotides line up with TRBD2. V trimming: 6 bases; J trimming: 5 bases; junction bases outside the gene matches: 14. The CDR3 has 18 amino acids. In DNA, the CDR3 is TGTGCCAGCAGCCGGGGACTAGCGGGAGCCACCCGGGGGGAGACCCAGTACTTC. Translated: CASSRGLAGATRGETQYF.

This clonotype was seen at least ten times. The chain combines TRBV7-3 with TRBJ1-4; tentatively, D is TRBD1 (6 bases). The CDR3 totals 13 residues. The V end lost 4 bases, the J end lost 7 bases, and 10 bases lay between the germline ends. The germline V gene encodes CDR1 SGHTA and CDR2 FQGTGA. The CDR3: CASSWGPGEKLFF. The CDR3 DNA is TGTGCCAGCAGCTGGGGGCCGGGTGAAAAACTGTTTTTT.

This clonotype was picked up a small number of times. This rearrangement joins TRBV19 to TRBJ1-4, with D unclear. Germline V gives CDR1 LNHDA, CDR2 SQIVND (reference sequence). This CDR3 region has 16 residues. V lost 3 bases and J 0 bases, leaving 11 bases between the germline ends. The CDR3 DNA is TGTGCCAGTAGTATTGCGCCAGCTGCAACTAATGAAAAACTGTTTTTT. It is translated as CASSIAPAATNEKLFF.

The chain joins TRBV4-2 to TRBJ2-1, with TRBD2 matching 11 bases. The trim removed 0 bases at V and 7 bases at J, leaving 8 bases unmatched. Germline CDR1 LGHNA, CDR2 YNFKEQ. This CDR3 spans 17 amino acids. The CDR3 DNA sequence: TGTGCCAGCAGCCAAGACGGGCGACTAGCGGGGAATAATGAGCAGTTCTTC. This codes for CASSQDGRLAGNNEQFF.

CDR3 residues: CSVEDWAGGPTDTQYF. The CDR3 DNA sequence: TGCAGCGTTGAAGATTGGGCGGGAGGGCCCACAGATACGCAGTATTTT. The chain joins TRBV29-1 to TRBJ2-3, with 9 bases identical to TRBD2. Trimming at V came to 0 bases and at J to 2 bases, leaving 6 bases not matched to a gene. This CDR3 is 16 amino acids long. Germline CDR1 and CDR2: SQVTM and ANQGSEA.

This clonotype was seen a few times. The CDR3 coding sequence is TGTGCCAGCAGTGGGGGGGACAACCTGAATGAGCAGTTCTTC. Translating it yields CASSGGDNLNEQFF. V gene TRBV6-1 combines with J gene TRBJ2-1, with D perhaps TRBD1 or TRBD2 (6 bases each). V lost 4 bases and J 7 bases, leaving 14 bases between the germline ends. The CDR3 has 14 amino acids. Germline CDR1 reads MNHNS; CDR2 reads SASEGT.

J is TRBJ2-3 and V is TRBV12-3 or TRBV12-4, with 8 nucleotides matching TRBD2. The CDR3 length is 15 residues. The J segment lost 3 bases and the V segment lost 5 bases, leaving 7 bases of the junction unmatched. The chain's CDR3 is CASSQSGSRTDTQYF. The CDR3 coding sequence is TGTGCCAGCAGTCAAAGCGGGAGCCGAACAGATACGCAGTATTTT.

The chain is built from TRBV29-1 and TRBJ2-6; tentatively, D is TRBD2 (6 bases). Germline V gene lookup returns CDR1 SQVTM and CDR2 ANQGSEA. This CDR3 contains 15 residues. Trimming left V 7 bases short and J 1 base short, with 14 bases between. CDR3 residues: CSAGGDRSGANVLTF. As DNA, the CDR3 is TGCAGCGCCGGAGGGGATCGGTCTGGGGCCAACGTCCTGACTTTC.

This clonotype was seen a handful of times. V gene TRBV12-3 or TRBV12-4 combines with J gene TRBJ2-3; 7 bases are a match to TRBD1. This CDR3 has 14 amino acids. Unmatched junction bases numbered 8, after V lost 6 bases and J lost 5 bases. In DNA, the CDR3 is TGTGCCAGCAGCCCAGACAGGGTGGGAGATACGCAGTATTTT. It codes for CASSPDRVGDTQYF.

Here the CDR3 DNA reads TGTGCCAGTACCCCTGTTGGACAATGTAGCACTGAAGCTTTCTTT. Translation gives CASTPVGQCSTEAFF. This chain joins TRBV19 and TRBJ1-1; D possibly corresponds to TRBD1 (5 bases). From germline, CDR1 is LNHDA and CDR2 SQIVND (reference sequence). CDR3 size: 15 residues. Trimming took off 7 bases at V and 4 bases at J, with 19 bases between the two ends. Based on the CDR3 plus reference TRBV19 and TRBJ1-1, the full variable domain is DGGITQSPKYLFRKEGQNVTLSCEQNLNHDAMYWYRQDPGQGLRLIYYSQIVNDFQKGDIAEGYSVSREKKESFPLTVTSAQKNPTAFYLCASTPVGQCSTEAFFGQGTRLTVV.